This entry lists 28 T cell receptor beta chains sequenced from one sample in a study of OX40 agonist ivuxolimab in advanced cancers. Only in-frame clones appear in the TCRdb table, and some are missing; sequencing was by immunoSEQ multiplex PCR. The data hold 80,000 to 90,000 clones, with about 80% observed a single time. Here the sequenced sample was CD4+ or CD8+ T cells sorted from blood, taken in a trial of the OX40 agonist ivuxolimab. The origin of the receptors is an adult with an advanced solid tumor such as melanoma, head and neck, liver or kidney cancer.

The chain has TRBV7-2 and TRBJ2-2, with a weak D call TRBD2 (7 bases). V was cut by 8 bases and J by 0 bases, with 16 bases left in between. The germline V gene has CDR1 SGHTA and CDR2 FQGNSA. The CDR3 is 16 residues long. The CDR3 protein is CASPQGGVANTGELFF. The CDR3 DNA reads TGTGCCAGCCCCCAAGGGGGGGTCGCGAACACCGGGGAGCTGTTTTTT.

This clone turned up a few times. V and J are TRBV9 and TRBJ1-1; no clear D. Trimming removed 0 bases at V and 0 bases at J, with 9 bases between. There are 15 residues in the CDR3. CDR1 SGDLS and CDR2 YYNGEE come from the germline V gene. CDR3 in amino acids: CASSVVSGVNTEAFF. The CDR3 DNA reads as TGTGCCAGCAGCGTAGTTTCAGGCGTGAACACTGAAGCTTTCTTT. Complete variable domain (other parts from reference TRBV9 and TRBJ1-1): DSGVTQTPKHLITATGQRVTLRCSPRSGDLSVYWYQQSLDQGLQFLIQYYNGEERAKGNILERFSAQQFPDLHSELNLSSLELGDSALYFCASSVVSGVNTEAFFGQGTRLTVV.

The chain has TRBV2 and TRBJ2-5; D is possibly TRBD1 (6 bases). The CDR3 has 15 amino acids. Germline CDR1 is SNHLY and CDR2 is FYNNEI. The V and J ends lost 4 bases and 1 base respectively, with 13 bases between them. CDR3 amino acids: CASSGNRVSQETQYF. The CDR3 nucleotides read TGTGCCAGCAGTGGAAACAGGGTTTCCCAAGAGACCCAGTACTTC.

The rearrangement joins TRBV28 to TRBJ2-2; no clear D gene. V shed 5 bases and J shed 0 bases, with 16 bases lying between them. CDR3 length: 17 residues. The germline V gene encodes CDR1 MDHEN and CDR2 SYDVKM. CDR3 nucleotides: TGTGCCAGCAGTCCCTTTGGTAAGCCTCCGAACACCGGGGAGCTGTTTTTT. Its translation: CASSPFGKPPNTGELFF.

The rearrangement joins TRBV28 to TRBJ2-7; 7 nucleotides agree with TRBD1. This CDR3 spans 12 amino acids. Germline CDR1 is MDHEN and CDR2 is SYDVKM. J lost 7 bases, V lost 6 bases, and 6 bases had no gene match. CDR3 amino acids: CASSWDSPEQYF. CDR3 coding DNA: TGTGCCAGCAGCTGGGACAGTCCAGAGCAGTACTTC.

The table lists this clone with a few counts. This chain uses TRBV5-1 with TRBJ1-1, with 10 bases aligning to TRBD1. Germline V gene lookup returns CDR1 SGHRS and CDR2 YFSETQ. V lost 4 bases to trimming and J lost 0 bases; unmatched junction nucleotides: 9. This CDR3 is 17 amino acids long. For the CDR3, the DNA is TGCGCCAGCAGCCGCGTGGGACAGGGGATCATGAACACTGAAGCTTTCTTT. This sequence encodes CASSRVGQGIMNTEAFF.

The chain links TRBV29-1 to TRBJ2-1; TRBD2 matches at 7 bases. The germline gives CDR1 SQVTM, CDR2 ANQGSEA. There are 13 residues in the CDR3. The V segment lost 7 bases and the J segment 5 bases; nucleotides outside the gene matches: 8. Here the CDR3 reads CSASVGGNNEQFF. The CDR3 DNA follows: TGCAGCGCATCGGTGGGAGGGAACAATGAGCAGTTCTTC.

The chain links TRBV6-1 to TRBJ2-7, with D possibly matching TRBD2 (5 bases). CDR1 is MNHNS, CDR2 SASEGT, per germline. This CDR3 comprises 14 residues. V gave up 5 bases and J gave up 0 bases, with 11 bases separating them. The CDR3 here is CASSLNRDSYEQYF. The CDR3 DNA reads TGTGCCAGCAGTCTAAACCGGGACTCCTACGAGCAGTACTTC.

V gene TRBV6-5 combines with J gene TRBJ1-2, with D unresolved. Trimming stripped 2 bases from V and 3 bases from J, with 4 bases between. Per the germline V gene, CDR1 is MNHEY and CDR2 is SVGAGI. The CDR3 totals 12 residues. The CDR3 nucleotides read TGTGCCAGCAGTTACAGGGACTATGGCTACACCTTC. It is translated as CASSYRDYGYTF.

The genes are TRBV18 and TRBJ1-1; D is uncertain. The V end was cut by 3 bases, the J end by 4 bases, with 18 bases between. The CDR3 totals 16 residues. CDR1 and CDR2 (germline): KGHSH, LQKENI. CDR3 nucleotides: TGTGCCAGCTCACCGACCCTCGGGCAGGAGGGCACTGAAGCTTTCTTT. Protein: CASSPTLGQEGTEAFF.

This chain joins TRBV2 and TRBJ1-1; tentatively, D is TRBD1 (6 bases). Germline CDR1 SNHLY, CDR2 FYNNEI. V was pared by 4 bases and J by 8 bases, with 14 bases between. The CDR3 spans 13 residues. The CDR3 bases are TGTGCCAGCAGTGGCCCGGGGGCAGTAGAAGCTTTCTTT. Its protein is CASSGPGAVEAFF.

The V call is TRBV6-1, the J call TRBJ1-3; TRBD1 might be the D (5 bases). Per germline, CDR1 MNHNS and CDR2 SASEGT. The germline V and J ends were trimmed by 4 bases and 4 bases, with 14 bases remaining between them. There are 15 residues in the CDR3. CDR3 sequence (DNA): TGTGCCAGCAGTGCCCACGGGGGTGGAGGAAACACCATATATTTT. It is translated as CASSAHGGGGNTIYF.

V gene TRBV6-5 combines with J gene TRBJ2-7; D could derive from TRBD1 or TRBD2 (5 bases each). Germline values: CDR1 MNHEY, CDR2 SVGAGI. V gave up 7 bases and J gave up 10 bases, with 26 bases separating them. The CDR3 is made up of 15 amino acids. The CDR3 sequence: CASTTPPLGSGDQYF. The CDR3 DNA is TGTGCCAGCACTACTCCTCCTCTAGGGTCCGGGGACCAGTACTTC.

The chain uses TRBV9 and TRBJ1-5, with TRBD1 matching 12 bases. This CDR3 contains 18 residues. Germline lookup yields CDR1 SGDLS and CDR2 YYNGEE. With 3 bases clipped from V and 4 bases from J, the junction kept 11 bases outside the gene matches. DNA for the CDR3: TGTGCCAGCAGCGGAGTTTGGGACAGGGGGCGGAAAAATCAGCCCCAGCATTTT. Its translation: CASSGVWDRGRKNQPQHF.

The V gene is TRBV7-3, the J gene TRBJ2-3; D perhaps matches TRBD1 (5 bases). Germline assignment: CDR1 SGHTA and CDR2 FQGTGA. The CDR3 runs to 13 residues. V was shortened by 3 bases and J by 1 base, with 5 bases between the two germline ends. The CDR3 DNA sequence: TGTGCCAGCAGCTTCAGGGGCACAGATACGCAGTATTTT. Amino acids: CASSFRGTDTQYF.

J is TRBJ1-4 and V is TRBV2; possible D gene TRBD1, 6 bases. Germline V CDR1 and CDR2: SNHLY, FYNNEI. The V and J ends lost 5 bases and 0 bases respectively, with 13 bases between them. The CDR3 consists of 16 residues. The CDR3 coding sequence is TGTGCCAGCAGTCCTGACAGGCCTACAACTAATGAAAAACTGTTTTTT. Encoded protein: CASSPDRPTTNEKLFF.

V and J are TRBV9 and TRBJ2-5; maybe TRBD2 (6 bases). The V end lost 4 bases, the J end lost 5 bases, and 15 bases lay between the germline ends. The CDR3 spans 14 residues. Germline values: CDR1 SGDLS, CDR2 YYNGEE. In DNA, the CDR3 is TGTGCCAGCAGCCCCGGGCCCCGGGAGGAGACCCAGTACTTC. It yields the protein CASSPGPREETQYF.

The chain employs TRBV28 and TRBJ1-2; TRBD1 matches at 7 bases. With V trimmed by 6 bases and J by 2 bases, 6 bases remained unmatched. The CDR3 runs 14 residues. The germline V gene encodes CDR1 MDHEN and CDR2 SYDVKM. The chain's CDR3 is CASSAGGSNYGYTF. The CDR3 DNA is TGTGCCAGCAGCGCAGGGGGATCAAACTATGGCTACACCTTC.

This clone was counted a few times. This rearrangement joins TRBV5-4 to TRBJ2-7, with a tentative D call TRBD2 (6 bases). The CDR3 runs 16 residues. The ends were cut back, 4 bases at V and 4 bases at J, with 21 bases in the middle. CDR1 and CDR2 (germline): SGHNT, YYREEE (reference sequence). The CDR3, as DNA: TGTGCCAGCAGCCCCCGACAACTGGGGGGACGATACGAGCAGTACTTC. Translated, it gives CASSPRQLGGRYEQYF.

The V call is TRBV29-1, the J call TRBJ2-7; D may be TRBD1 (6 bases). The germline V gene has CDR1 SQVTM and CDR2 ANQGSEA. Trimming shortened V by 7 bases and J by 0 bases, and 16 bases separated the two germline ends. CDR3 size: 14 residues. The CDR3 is CSALLGRGSYEQYF. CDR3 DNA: TGCAGCGCCCTTCTGGGCAGGGGCTCCTACGAGCAGTACTTC.

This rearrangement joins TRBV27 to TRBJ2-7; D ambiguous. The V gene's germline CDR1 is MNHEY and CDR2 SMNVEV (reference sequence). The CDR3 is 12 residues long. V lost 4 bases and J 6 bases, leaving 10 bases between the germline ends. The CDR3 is CASSYNPAEQYF. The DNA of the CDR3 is TGTGCCAGCAGTTACAACCCGGCCGAGCAGTACTTC.

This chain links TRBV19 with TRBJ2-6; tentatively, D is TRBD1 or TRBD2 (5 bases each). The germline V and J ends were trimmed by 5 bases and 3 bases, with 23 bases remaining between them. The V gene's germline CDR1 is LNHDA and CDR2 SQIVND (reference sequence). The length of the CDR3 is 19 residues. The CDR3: CASSARGAVRSGGANVLTF. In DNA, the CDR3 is TGTGCCAGTAGTGCCAGAGGGGCAGTACGCTCGGGTGGGGCCAACGTCCTGACTTTC. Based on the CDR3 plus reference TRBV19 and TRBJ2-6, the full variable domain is DGGITQSPKYLFRKEGQNVTLSCEQNLNHDAMYWYRQDPGQGLRLIYYSQIVNDFQKGDIAEGYSVSREKKESFPLTVTSAQKNPTAFYLCASSARGAVRSGGANVLTFGAGSRLTVL.

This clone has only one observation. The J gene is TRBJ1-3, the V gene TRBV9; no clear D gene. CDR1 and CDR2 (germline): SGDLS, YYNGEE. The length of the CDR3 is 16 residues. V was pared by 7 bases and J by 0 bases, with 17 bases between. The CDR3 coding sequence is TGTGCCAGCGGCTTCGGGGTGGGCTCCTCTGGAAACACCATATATTTT. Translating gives CASGFGVGSSGNTIYF.

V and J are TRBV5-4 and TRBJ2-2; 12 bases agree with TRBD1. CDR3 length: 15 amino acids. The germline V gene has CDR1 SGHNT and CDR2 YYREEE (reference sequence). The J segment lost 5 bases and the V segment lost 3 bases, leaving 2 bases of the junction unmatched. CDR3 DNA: TGTGCCAGCAGCTGGGACAGGGGGCGAACCGGGGAGCTGTTTTTT. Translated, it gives CASSWDRGRTGELFF.

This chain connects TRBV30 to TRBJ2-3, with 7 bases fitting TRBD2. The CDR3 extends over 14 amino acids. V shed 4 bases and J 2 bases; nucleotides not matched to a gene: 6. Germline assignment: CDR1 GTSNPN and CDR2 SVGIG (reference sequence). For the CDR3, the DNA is TGTGCCTGGATTAGACTAGCTCCCACAGATACGCAGTATTTT. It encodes CAWIRLAPTDTQYF. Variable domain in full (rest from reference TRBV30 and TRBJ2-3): SQTIHQWPATLVQPVGSPLSLECTVEGTSNPNLYWYRQAAGRGLQLLFYSVGIGQISSEVPQNLSASRPQDRQFILSSKKLLLSDSGFYLCAWIRLAPTDTQYFGPGTRLTVL.

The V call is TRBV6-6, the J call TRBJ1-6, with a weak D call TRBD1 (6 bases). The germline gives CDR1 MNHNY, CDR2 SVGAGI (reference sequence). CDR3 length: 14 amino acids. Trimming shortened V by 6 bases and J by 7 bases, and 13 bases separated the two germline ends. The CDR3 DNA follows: TGTGCCAGCAGCAGGGGAACAACGAATTCACCCCTCCACTTT. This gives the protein CASSRGTTNSPLHF.

CDR3 DNA: TGTGCCAGCAGTTTGGGTGGCGGACAGGGCTTAAACTATGGCTACACCTTC. Residues: CASSLGGGQGLNYGYTF. This sequence joins TRBV28 and TRBJ1-2; TRBD1 agrees at 8 bases. V trimming: 3 bases; J trimming: 2 bases; junction bases outside the gene matches: 11. The CDR3 contains 17 residues. The germline V gene encodes CDR1 MDHEN and CDR2 SYDVKM.

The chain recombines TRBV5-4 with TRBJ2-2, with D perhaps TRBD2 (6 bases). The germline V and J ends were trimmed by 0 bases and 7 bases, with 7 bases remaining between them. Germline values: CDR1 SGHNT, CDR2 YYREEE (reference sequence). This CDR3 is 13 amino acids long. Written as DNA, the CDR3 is TGTGCCAGCAGCTTGGCGCGGGGCGGGGAGCTGTTTTTT. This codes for CASSLARGGELFF.